The sequence of this T cell receptor (beta chain) was determined in a study of T cells in localized non-small cell lung cancer. Study findings and constraints: The appearance of a median 57 of the top 100 tumor clones was seen in adjacent lung.

Remarks on this clone: The target antigen is unknown.

The protocol was immunoSEQ multiplex PCR, while the TCRdb copy is restricted to in-frame clones and leaves out a portion. The table records 25,000 to 30,000 clones, approximately 90% of them present only once. From germline, CDR1 is SGHAT and CDR2 FQNNGV. V was pared by 6 bases and J by 8 bases, with 21 bases between. This CDR3 spans 15 amino acids. V gene TRBV11-2 combines with J gene TRBJ2-3; tentatively, D is TRBD1 (6 bases). This receptor was obtained from a woman aged 18-49 years with stage I lung adenocarcinoma. The sample was peripheral blood, taken before any cancer treatment. The DNA for the CDR3 is TGTGCCAGCAGATTGCGTGGGATGGGGGCATCTACGCAGTATTTT. Encoded protein: CASRLRGMGASTQYF.